The rows below give T cell receptor beta chains drawn from one sample of a study of cytomegalovirus exposure and HLA in healthy donors. Sequencing used immunoSEQ multiplex PCR; TCRdb keeps in-frame clones, though not all of them. The sample records hundreds of thousands of clones, approximately 90% being singletons. Input material: PBMCs. Receptors were obtained from a woman younger than 35 in good health and CMV-seronegative. The CDR3 runs from the conserved cysteine through the conserved F or W. Each record gives: J gene, D gene, V gene, clone size, CDR3 protein, CDR3 DNA. D genes are given only for firm matches. Rows give clone size only sometimes, using once, few, many, or a class for an expanded clone.

J: TRBJ2-5
D: TRBD1
V: TRBV5-6
size: .
CDR3: CASSLLAGGVKTQYF
DNA: TGTGCCAGCAGCTTGTTGGCAGGGGGCGTGAAGACCCAGTACTTC

J: TRBJ2-7
D: .
V: TRBV13
size: .
CDR3: CASSSGVAYEQYF
DNA: TGTGCCAGCAGCTCCGGGGTAGCGTACGAGCAGTACTTC

J: TRBJ2-1
D: .
V: TRBV5-1
size: .
CDR3: CASSSDGSSYNEQFF
DNA: TGCGCCAGCAGCTCGGACGGGAGCTCCTACAATGAGCAGTTCTTC

J: TRBJ1-1
D: .
V: TRBV18
size: once
CDR3: CASSPTTLGVTEAFF
DNA: TGTGCCAGCTCCCCTACCACGTTAGGGGTCACTGAAGCTTTCTTT

J: TRBJ1-5
D: .
V: TRBV2
size: .
CDR3: CASSTRGYQPQHF
DNA: TGTGCCAGCAGTACCAGGGGTTATCAGCCCCAGCATTTT

J: TRBJ2-3
D: TRBD2
V: TRBV6-5
size: .
CDR3: CASTNTQRGTAYF
DNA: TGTGCCAGCACTAACACCCAGCGGGGTACGGCGTATTTT

J: TRBJ1-4
D: .
V: TRBV27
size: .
CDR3: CASSARQAPNEKLFF
DNA: TGTGCCAGCAGTGCTCGACAGGCCCCTAATGAAAAACTGTTTTTT

J: TRBJ2-1
D: TRBD2
V: TRBV6-1
size: .
CDR3: CASSGTTSVPVEQFF
DNA: TGTGCCAGCAGTGGGACGACTAGCGTTCCCGTTGAGCAGTTCTTC

J: TRBJ2-1
D: TRBD2
V: TRBV4-1
size: .
CDR3: CASSQDTGLRREGNNEQFF
DNA: TGCGCCAGCAGCCAAGATACCGGGCTGAGGCGGGAGGGAAACAATGAGCAGTTCTTC

J: TRBJ2-7
D: TRBD2
V: TRBV5-6
size: .
CDR3: CASRGRGLAVNEQYF
DNA: TGTGCCAGCAGAGGACGGGGACTAGCGGTTAACGAGCAGTACTTC

J: TRBJ2-7
D: TRBD2
V: TRBV10-1
size: .
CDR3: CASSEGASGSSYEQYF
DNA: TGCGCCAGCAGTGAGGGCGCTAGCGGGAGCTCCTACGAGCAGTACTTC

J: TRBJ1-2
D: .
V: TRBV19
size: .
CDR3: CASSIGGVNYGYTF
DNA: TGTGCCAGTAGTATCGGAGGAGTCAACTATGGCTACACCTTC

J: TRBJ2-3
D: TRBD2
V: TRBV7-9
size: .
CDR3: CASSFSGVTDTQYF
DNA: TGTGCCAGCAGCTTTAGCGGGGTCACAGATACGCAGTATTTT

J: TRBJ2-7
D: .
V: TRBV6-5
size: .
CDR3: CASSQIRAYEQYF
DNA: TGTGCCAGCAGTCAAATACGCGCATACGAGCAGTACTTC

J: TRBJ2-1
D: .
V: TRBV7-2
size: .
CDR3: CASSLVGGPGNEQFF
DNA: TGTGCCAGCAGCTTAGTCGGGGGGCCGGGTAATGAGCAGTTCTTC

J: TRBJ2-3
D: .
V: TRBV19
size: few
CDR3: CASSIGAVRGDTQYF
DNA: TGTGCCAGTAGTATAGGAGCGGTACGCGGAGATACGCAGTATTTT

J: TRBJ1-3
D: .
V: TRBV9
size: .
CDR3: CASSVEVIYTSSSGNTIYF
DNA: TGTGCCAGCAGCGTAGAAGTCATTTACACATCTAGCTCTGGAAACACCATATATTTT

J: TRBJ1-2
D: .
V: TRBV7-2
size: .
CDR3: CASSSYLLGAYGYTF
DNA: TGTGCCAGCAGCTCCTACCTTTTAGGGGCTTATGGCTACACCTTC

J: TRBJ2-5
D: .
V: TRBV7-7
size: .
CDR3: CASSLAWREETQYF
DNA: TGTGCCAGCAGCTTAGCATGGAGGGAAGAGACCCAGTACTTC

J: TRBJ2-1
D: TRBD2
V: TRBV6-5
size: .
CDR3: CASSYSESGGAREQFF
DNA: TGTGCCAGCAGTTACTCGGAAAGCGGGGGGGCCCGTGAGCAGTTCTTC

J: TRBJ2-7
D: TRBD1
V: TRBV7-2
size: .
CDR3: CASSSQLGQGVYEQYF
DNA: TGTGCCAGCAGTTCCCAGTTGGGACAGGGGGTCTACGAGCAGTACTTC

J: TRBJ2-2
D: TRBD2
V: TRBV5-1
size: .
CDR3: CASSLLGLAGGSRTGELFF
DNA: TGCGCCAGCAGCTTACTGGGACTAGCGGGAGGCTCACGGACCGGGGAGCTGTTTTTT

J: TRBJ1-2
D: TRBD1
V: TRBV7-2
size: .
CDR3: CASSQTGALGGYTF
DNA: TGTGCCAGCAGCCAGACAGGGGCGCTTGGTGGCTACACCTTC

J: TRBJ2-3
D: .
V: TRBV12-5
size: .
CDR3: CASGQGRVGRRTDTQYF
DNA: TGTGCTAGTGGCCAGGGGAGAGTGGGGAGACGCACAGATACGCAGTATTTT

J: TRBJ2-7
D: .
V: TRBV5-6
size: .
CDR3: CASSLARLGTASYEQYF
DNA: TGTGCCAGCAGCTTGGCCCGTCTTGGGACTGCCTCCTACGAGCAGTACTTC

J: TRBJ1-2
D: TRBD1
V: TRBV4-1
size: .
CDR3: CASSQDSPPAGGYGYTF
DNA: TGCGCCAGCAGCCAAGATTCCCCCCCCGCAGGGGGCTATGGCTACACCTTC

J: TRBJ1-2
D: .
V: TRBV7-9
size: .
CDR3: CASRTGNSGYTF
DNA: TGTGCCAGCAGAACAGGGAATTCTGGCTACACCTTC

J: TRBJ1-4
D: TRBD1
V: TRBV18
size: .
CDR3: CASSPTKTGTFEKLFF
DNA: TGTGCCAGCTCACCCACGAAGACAGGGACCTTTGAAAAACTGTTTTTT

J: TRBJ2-2
D: .
V: TRBV4-3
size: .
CDR3: CASSPGGPNTGELFF
DNA: TGCGCCAGCAGCCCCGGGGGACCGAACACCGGGGAGCTGTTTTTT

J: TRBJ2-7
D: TRBD1
V: TRBV23-1
size: .
CDR3: CASSPWTGVCYEQYF
DNA: TGCGCCAGCAGTCCATGGACAGGGGTCTGTTACGAGCAGTACTTC

J: TRBJ2-1
D: .
V: TRBV27
size: .
CDR3: CASSNAGEQQFF
DNA: TGTGCCAGCAGTAACGCAGGGGAACAGCAGTTCTTC

J: TRBJ2-1
D: TRBD2
V: TRBV25-1
size: .
CDR3: CASNRLADTGVNEQFF
DNA: TGTGCCAGCAACAGACTAGCGGACACTGGGGTTAATGAGCAGTTCTTC

J: TRBJ1-2
D: .
V: TRBV9
size: .
CDR3: CASSDGTHTGAYGYTF
DNA: TGTGCCAGCAGCGACGGAACACACACAGGTGCTTATGGCTACACCTTC